The 11 T cell receptor beta chains below were found in one sample sequenced in a study of blood T cell repertoires in COVID-19 (TCRdb year 2020). The library was prepared using the immunoSEQ multiplex PCR assay. TCRdb mirrors the immuneACCESS table, restricted to in-frame sequences. Some clones are absent from its copies; in checked studies, under half trace to an unresolved V gene, and the reason for the others is unknown. The sample includes some 500,000 clones, with about 89% observed a single time. The leading ten clones occupy 7.5% to 9% of the sample. Sequencing was performed on peripheral blood. Every receptor here comes from a woman in her forties or fifties with COVID-19, enrolled during active disease.

The gene calls are TRBV28 and TRBJ2-3; 8 bases fit TRBD2. The CDR3 loop spans 13 amino acids. With V trimmed by 8 bases and J by 2 bases, 3 bases remained unmatched. Germline V gene lookup returns CDR1 MDHEN and CDR2 SYDVKM. The CDR3 sequence is CASCSGDTDTQYF. The CDR3, as DNA: TGTGCCAGCTGTAGCGGGGACACAGATACGCAGTATTTT.

The V and J genes are TRBV27 and TRBJ2-2; D not resolved. The ends were cut back, 0 bases at V and 0 bases at J, with 5 bases in the middle. The CDR3 covers 15 residues. Germline CDR1 and CDR2: MNHEY and SMNVEV (reference sequence). The CDR3 here is CASSLSSTNTGELFF. The DNA of the CDR3 is TGTGCCAGCAGTTTATCGAGCACGAACACCGGGGAGCTGTTTTTT.

The J gene is TRBJ2-1, the V gene TRBV29-1; 9 bases fit TRBD2. The CDR3 is made up of 13 amino acids. Germline values: CDR1 SQVTM, CDR2 ANQGSEA. J was trimmed by 4 bases and V by 4 bases; bases with no gene match: 2. DNA for the CDR3: TGCAGCGTTGGGCGGGGGGGATACAATGAGCAGTTCTTC. Translating it yields CSVGRGGYNEQFF.

The J gene is TRBJ1-1, the V gene TRBV28, with TRBD1 matching 11 bases. This CDR3 region has 14 residues. J lost 10 bases, V lost 3 bases, and 7 bases had no gene match. The germline gives CDR1 MDHEN, CDR2 SYDVKM. CDR3 sequence reads: CASSFAGQGALAFF. As DNA, the CDR3 is TGTGCCAGCAGTTTTGCTGGACAGGGGGCGTTAGCTTTCTTT.

V is TRBV25-1 and J is TRBJ2-1; D possibly corresponds to TRBD1 (5 bases). V lost 4 bases and J 1 base, leaving 8 bases between the germline ends. The germline CDR1 and CDR2 sequences are MGHDK and SYGVNS. This CDR3 comprises 14 residues. CDR3 bases: TGTGCCAGCAGTGGGCGACAGTCCTACAATGAGCAGTTCTTC. This codes for CASSGRQSYNEQFF.

The CDR3 DNA reads TGCGCCAGCGGACGGACACTGAACACTGAAGCTTTCTTT. This codes for CASGRTLNTEAFF. This sequence joins TRBV4-1 and TRBJ1-1; D might be TRBD1 (5 bases). Germline loops: CDR1 MGHRA, CDR2 YSYEKL. This CDR3 has 13 residues. V lost 8 bases and J 0 bases, leaving 10 bases between the germline ends.

The genes are TRBV11-1 and TRBJ2-1; 8 bases fit TRBD2. J gave up 12 bases and V 5 bases, and 12 bases lay outside the gene matches. The CDR3 spans 14 residues. Per the germline V gene, CDR1 is SGHAT and CDR2 is FQDESV (reference sequence). CDR3 region: CASSLERGPPGQFF. The CDR3 DNA is TGTGCCAGCAGCCTTGAGCGGGGGCCCCCCGGGCAGTTCTTC.

The gene calls are TRBV7-3 and TRBJ2-2; 10 bases agree with TRBD1. CDR1 is SGHTA, CDR2 FQGTGA, per germline. J was trimmed by 7 bases and V by 3 bases; bases with no gene match: 8. CDR3 length: 16 amino acids. The CDR3 reads CASSFDRTGGLGELFF. The CDR3 DNA reads as TGTGCCAGCAGCTTTGATAGGACAGGGGGTCTCGGGGAGCTGTTTTTT.

Only a few counts were recorded for this clone. The chain recombines TRBV21-1 with TRBJ2-2; TRBD1, the D gene given by the table, was not confirmed from the DNA. TRBV21-1 is shown as a pseudogene. CDR3 length equals 16 residues. The CDR3 nucleotides read TGTGCCAGCACCTTAAGGGGTGACCTGAACACCGGGGAGCTGTTTTTT. Translating gives CASTLRGDLNTGELFF.

This chain connects TRBV6-2 or TRBV6-3 to TRBJ1-5, with 7 positions matching TRBD1. CDR3 length: 18 amino acids. Unmatched junction bases numbered 14, after V lost 2 bases and J lost 4 bases. From germline, CDR1 is MNHEY and CDR2 SVGEGT. In nucleotides, the CDR3 is TGTGCCAGCAGTTACGGTGTGGCCAGGGGGTTCGGGAATCAGCCCCAGCATTTT. It translates to CASSYGVARGFGNQPQHF.

The rearrangement links TRBV5-5 to TRBJ2-2; tentative D call: TRBD1 (6 bases). CDR1 is SGHKS, CDR2 YYEKEE, per germline (reference sequence). Trimming took off 0 bases at V and 6 bases at J, with 15 bases between the two ends. This CDR3 region has 16 residues. The DNA for the CDR3 is TGTGCCAGCAGCTTGGTGGCAGGGGTGGAGGCCGGGGAGCTGTTTTTT. Encoded protein: CASSLVAGVEAGELFF.